This T cell receptor (beta chain) derives from a study of blood T cells in healthy people across ages. For the study at large: Using template switching, researchers captured about one barcoded beta molecule for each two T cells. Study outcomes and limitations: A roughly linear age-dependent decrease characterized TCR beta diversity per million T cells.

Total RNA extraction produced at least 5.5 micrograms (per sample) for the study. The CDR3 contains 13 residues. Trimming took 6 bases from V and 10 from J; bases not matched to a gene: 7. Through a sample-barcoded 5' primer and a J-beta primer mix, a second PCR was run for roughly 6 to 11 cycles. In TCRdb, the 5' RACE reads were re-called with MiXCR into one record per CDR3 protein. Of approximately 900,000 distinct CDR3 sequences in the sample, roughly 50% are singletons; the top ten hold roughly 12%. A remark on this clonotype: Its specificity is not known.

This clonotype originated in a man aged 25 to 40 in good health. The chain recombines TRBV12-3 or TRBV12-4 with TRBJ2-1; 9 nucleotides line up with TRBD2. Sequencing was performed on blood. CDR3 in DNA: TGTGCCAGCAGATTTAGCGGGGGCGAAGAGCAGTTCTTC. Its protein is CASRFSGGEEQFF.